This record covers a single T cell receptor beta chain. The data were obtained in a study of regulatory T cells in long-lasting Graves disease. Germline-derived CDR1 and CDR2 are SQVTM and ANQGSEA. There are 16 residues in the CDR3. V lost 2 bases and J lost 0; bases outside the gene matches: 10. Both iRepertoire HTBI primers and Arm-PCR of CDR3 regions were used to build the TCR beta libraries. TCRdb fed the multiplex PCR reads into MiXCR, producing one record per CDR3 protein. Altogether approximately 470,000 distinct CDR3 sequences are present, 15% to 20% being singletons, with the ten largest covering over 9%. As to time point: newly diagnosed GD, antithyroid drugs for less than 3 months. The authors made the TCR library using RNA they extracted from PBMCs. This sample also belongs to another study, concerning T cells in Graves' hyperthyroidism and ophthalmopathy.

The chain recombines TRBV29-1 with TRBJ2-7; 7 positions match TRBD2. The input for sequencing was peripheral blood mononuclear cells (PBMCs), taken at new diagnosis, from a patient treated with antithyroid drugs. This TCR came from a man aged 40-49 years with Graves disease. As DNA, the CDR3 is TGCAGCGTTGAATATGACAGCGGGGACTACTCCTACGAGCAGTACTTC. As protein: CSVEYDSGDYSYEQYF.